The 22 T cell receptor beta chains reported below all come from one sample, sequenced in a study of blood T cell repertoires in COVID-19. The assay was immunoSEQ multiplex PCR, and TCRdb's table has in-frame clones only and misses some. The repertoire includes around 120,000 clones, 65% to 75% of them detected once, and roughly 6.2% sits in the top ten. Sequenced material: peripheral blood. Receptors were obtained from a man older than 75 with acute or convalescent COVID-19.

This clone turned up a few times. The rearrangement links TRBV29-1 to TRBJ2-1, with TRBD1 as a possible D gene (5 bases). CDR1 SQVTM and CDR2 ANQGSEA come from the germline V gene. CDR3 length: 15 amino acids. The V end lost 6 bases, the J end lost 0 bases, and 15 bases lay between the germline ends. The CDR3 bases are TGCAGCGTCTCAGGACACGAGAGCTCCTACAATGAGCAGTTCTTC. Its translation is CSVSGHESSYNEQFF.

V usage is TRBV28 and J usage is TRBJ2-4; D unclear. From germline, CDR1 is MDHEN and CDR2 SYDVKM. V was pared by 8 bases and J by 1 base, with 12 bases between. This CDR3 has 14 amino acids. The CDR3 here is CASQPGGAKNIQYF. The DNA for the CDR3 is TGTGCCAGCCAGCCGGGTGGGGCCAAAAACATTCAGTACTTC.

The sample holds a few counts of this clone. CDR3 nucleotides: TGCGCCAGCAGTCGACAGGGCGAGCAGTACTTC. Its translation is CASSRQGEQYF. The chain uses TRBV10-2 and TRBJ2-7; 7 bases line up with TRBD1. From germline, CDR1 is WSHSY and CDR2 SAAADI. This CDR3 is built from 11 residues. The junction had 1 base not matched to a gene; V was cut back by 5 bases and J by 6 bases.

This clone was observed a handful of times. The rearrangement joins TRBV6-5 to TRBJ1-5; D is possibly TRBD1 (6 bases). Germline CDR1 reads MNHEY; CDR2 reads SVGAGI. V was pared by 4 bases and J by 0 bases, with 7 bases between. The CDR3 sequence is 14 residues long. CDR3 protein: CASSWTDSNQPQHF. The DNA for the CDR3 is TGTGCCAGCAGTTGGACAGATAGCAATCAGCCCCAGCATTTT.

The chain carries TRBV2 and TRBJ1-2; no clear D. The CDR3 covers 12 residues. CDR1 is SNHLY, CDR2 FYNNEI, per germline. Trimming stripped 4 bases from V and 5 bases from J, with 8 bases between. CDR3 DNA: TGTGCCAGCAGTGCGGGGTTGTATGGCTACACCTTC. Translation: CASSAGLYGYTF.

The chain links TRBV5-1 to TRBJ2-1; TRBD2 agrees at 10 bases. The V gene's germline CDR1 is SGHRS and CDR2 YFSETQ. CDR3 length equals 15 residues. J gave up 7 bases and V 2 bases, and 6 bases lay outside the gene matches. The CDR3 nucleotides are TGCGCCAGCAGCTTCCTAGCGGGAGTTGAGAATGAGCAGTTCTTC. Protein product: CASSFLAGVENEQFF.

The chain recombines TRBV12-3 or TRBV12-4 with TRBJ1-1; perhaps TRBD1 as D (5 bases). CDR3 size: 13 residues. Trimming left V 4 bases short and J 6 bases short, with 12 bases between. The CDR3 sequence is CASSSQGGAEAFF. CDR3 bases: TGTGCCAGCAGTTCTCAGGGTGGCGCTGAAGCTTTCTTT.

This chain links TRBV18 with TRBJ1-2; TRBD1 might be the D (6 bases). CDR1 and CDR2 (germline): KGHSH, LQKENI. CDR3 length: 14 amino acids. Trimming cost V 8 bases and J 6 bases, with 19 bases left between them. The CDR3 here is CASIEAQGTNGYTF. The DNA for the CDR3 is TGTGCCAGCATCGAAGCACAGGGAACTAATGGCTACACCTTC.

The gene calls are TRBV5-1 and TRBJ1-3; D might be TRBD1 (5 bases). The CDR3 loop spans 14 amino acids. CDR1 SGHRS and CDR2 YFSETQ come from the germline V gene. V lost 9 bases and J lost 2, with 15 bases in between. CDR3 amino acids: CATSGGSAGNTIYF. In DNA, the CDR3 is TGCGCCACAAGTGGGGGGTCAGCTGGAAACACCATATATTTT.

The genes are TRBV4-1 and TRBJ1-4, with no clear D. V gave up 0 bases and J gave up 15 bases, with 14 bases separating them. The CDR3 is made up of 13 amino acids. Germline values: CDR1 MGHRA, CDR2 YSYEKL. The CDR3 DNA reads as TGCGCCAGCAGCCAAGATTTAAGAAGCGATATGTTTTTT. It specifies CASSQDLRSDMFF.

Notes on this clone: The sample carries other DNA sequences with the same CDR3. The V gene is TRBV5-1, the J gene TRBJ1-6; TRBD1 aligns across 7 bases. The germline gives CDR1 SGHRS, CDR2 YFSETQ. CDR3 length: 15 residues. J gave up 6 bases and V 4 bases, and 7 bases lay outside the gene matches. The CDR3 loop is CASSLRQGGNSPLHF. The CDR3, as DNA: TGCGCCAGCAGCCTGAGACAGGGTGGTAATTCACCCCTCCACTTT.

This chain uses TRBV9 with TRBJ2-1; 9 nucleotides match TRBD2. Trimming at V came to 4 bases and at J to 1 base, leaving 3 bases not matched to a gene. The germline gives CDR1 SGDLS, CDR2 YYNGEE. This CDR3 comprises 15 residues. The CDR3 protein is CASSISGSSYNEQFF. The CDR3 region has the DNA TGTGCCAGCAGCATTAGCGGGAGTTCCTACAATGAGCAGTTCTTC. The whole variable domain, remainder taken from reference TRBV9 and TRBJ2-1, is DSGVTQTPKHLITATGQRVTLRCSPRSGDLSVYWYQQSLDQGLQFLIQYYNGEERAKGNILERFSAQQFPDLHSELNLSSLELGDSALYFCASSISGSSYNEQFFGPGTRLTVL.

This clone was detected only once. The V call is TRBV24-1, the J call TRBJ2-1, with D perhaps matching TRBD2 (5 bases). V lost 9 bases to trimming and J lost 7 bases, with 15 bases between them. Germline values: CDR1 KGHDR, CDR2 SFDVKD. The CDR3 is 13 amino acids. CDR3 protein: CATEKRPFNEQFF. Here the CDR3 DNA reads TGTGCCACCGAGAAGCGGCCTTTTAATGAGCAGTTCTTC.

The rearrangement joins TRBV7-2 to TRBJ2-1; TRBD2 aligns across 12 bases. The CDR3 is 16 residues long. V dropped 5 bases and J dropped 4; count of bases not matched to a gene: 6. Germline lookup yields CDR1 SGHTA and CDR2 FQGNSA. CDR3 in DNA: TGTGCCAGCAGCCTGTACCTAGCGGGAGGGTACAATGAGCAGTTCTTC. Protein sequence: CASSLYLAGGYNEQFF.

The rearrangement joins TRBV19 to TRBJ2-1; D is unclear. The germline V gene has CDR1 LNHDA and CDR2 SQIVND (reference sequence). V dropped 6 bases and J dropped 6 bases, with 9 bases sitting between them. This CDR3 is built from 12 residues. CDR3 sequence (DNA): TGTGCCAGTAGACCCAGAGGCAATGAGCAGTTCTTC. It translates to CASRPRGNEQFF.

The chain couples TRBV6-5 to TRBJ1-5, with TRBD1 matching 10 bases. Looked up from germline, CDR1 is MNHEY and CDR2 is SVGAGI. Trimming took 4 bases from V and 4 from J; bases not matched to a gene: 7. The CDR3 covers 16 residues. The CDR3 nucleotides read TGTGCCAGCAGTTCCTCGCCGGACAGGGGGAATCAGCCCCAGCATTTT. Translating it yields CASSSSPDRGNQPQHF.

The chain has TRBV6-6 and TRBJ2-7; D might be TRBD2 (6 bases). The CDR3 sequence is 14 residues long. V lost 2 bases to trimming and J lost 2 bases, with 10 bases between them. Germline V CDR1 and CDR2: MNHNY, SVGAGI (reference sequence). DNA of the CDR3: TGTGCCAGCAGTTACGGTAGCGGACCCTACGAGCAGTACTTC. The encoded protein is CASSYGSGPYEQYF.

The rearrangement uses TRBV27 and TRBJ2-1, with D possibly matching TRBD2 (6 bases). The CDR3 consists of 12 residues. Trimming left V 5 bases short and J 7 bases short, with 9 bases between. Germline CDR1 and CDR2: MNHEY and SMNVEV (reference sequence). The CDR3 region is CASSTGGNEQFF. Written as DNA, the CDR3 is TGTGCCAGCAGTACCGGAGGGAATGAGCAGTTCTTC.

This clone was seen just once. V and J are TRBV19 and TRBJ1-3; tentatively, D is TRBD1 (5 bases). Trimming took 9 bases from V and 0 from J, leaving 12 bases between them. CDR3 size: 14 residues. Germline V lookup: CDR1 LNHDA, CDR2 SQIVND (reference sequence). CDR3 sequence: CASQDRPSGNTIYF. The DNA of the CDR3 is TGTGCCAGCCAAGACAGACCCTCTGGAAACACCATATATTTT.

The V gene is TRBV28, the J gene TRBJ2-7, with D possibly TRBD1 on 5 matching bases. The germline V and J ends were trimmed by 2 bases and 2 bases, with 7 bases remaining between them. CDR1 MDHEN and CDR2 SYDVKM come from the germline V gene. The CDR3 length is 13 residues. CDR3: CASSLGAAYEQYF. CDR3 bases: TGTGCCAGCAGTTTAGGGGCTGCCTACGAGCAGTACTTC. The full variable domain, its missing parts supplied by reference TRBV28 and TRBJ2-7, is DVKVTQSSRYLVKRTGEKVFLECVQDMDHENMFWYRQDPGLGLRLIYFSYDVKMKEKGDIPEGYSVSREKKERFSLILESASTNQTSMYLCASSLGAAYEQYFGPGTRLTVT.

The chain has TRBV5-5 and TRBJ2-3; 11 nucleotides match TRBD2. V was clipped by 0 bases and J by 3 bases; unmatched bases: 6. CDR1 SGHKS and CDR2 YYEKEE come from the germline V gene (reference sequence). The CDR3 is made up of 17 amino acids. The CDR3 region is CASSLAPLAGGTDTQYF. Here the CDR3 DNA reads TGTGCCAGCAGCTTGGCCCCCCTAGCGGGAGGAACAGATACGCAGTATTTT. The whole variable domain, remainder taken from reference TRBV5-5 and TRBJ2-3, is DAGVTQSPTHLIKTRGQQVTLRCSPISGHKSVSWYQQVLGQGPQFIFQYYEKEERGRGNFPDRFSARQFPNYSSELNVNALLLGDSALYLCASSLAPLAGGTDTQYFGPGTRLTVL.

The chain combines TRBV19 with TRBJ1-6; 9 positions match TRBD1. The CDR3 contains 16 residues. V shed 2 bases and J 10 bases; nucleotides not matched to a gene: 9. Germline lookup yields CDR1 LNHDA and CDR2 SQIVND (reference sequence). CDR3 in DNA: TGTGCCAGTAGTATAACGTGGGACAGGGATCGATCACCCCTCCACTTT. Translating it yields CASSITWDRDRSPLHF.